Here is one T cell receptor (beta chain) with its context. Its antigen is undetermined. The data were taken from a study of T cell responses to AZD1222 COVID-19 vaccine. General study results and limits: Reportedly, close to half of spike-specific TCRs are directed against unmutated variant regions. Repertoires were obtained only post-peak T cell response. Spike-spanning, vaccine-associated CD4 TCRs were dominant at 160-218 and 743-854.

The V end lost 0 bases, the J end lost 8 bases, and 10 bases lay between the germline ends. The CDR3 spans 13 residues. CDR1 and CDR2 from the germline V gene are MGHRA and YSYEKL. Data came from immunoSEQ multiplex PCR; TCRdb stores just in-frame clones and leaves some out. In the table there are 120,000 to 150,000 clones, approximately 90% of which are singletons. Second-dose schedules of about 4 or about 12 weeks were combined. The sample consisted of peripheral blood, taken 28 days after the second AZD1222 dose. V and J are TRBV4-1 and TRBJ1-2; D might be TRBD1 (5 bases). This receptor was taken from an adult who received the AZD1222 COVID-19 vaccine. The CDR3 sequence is CASSQETGAGYTF. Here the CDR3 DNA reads TGCGCCAGCAGCCAAGAAACAGGTGCAGGCTACACCTTC.